The rows below give T cell receptor beta chains drawn from one sample of a study of immune evolution from preneoplasia to lung adenocarcinoma. TCRdb keeps only in-frame clones here, not all; method: immunoSEQ multiplex PCR. The sample includes 14,000 or so clones, about 85% of them seen just once. The sequenced sample was FFPE lung adenocarcinoma in situ tissue. The receptors derive from a donor aged 70 or older with lung adenocarcinoma. Each CDR3 is given with its conserved first and last residue. The D gene is left open where the match is weak. Clone size is given for some rows only: seen once, a few or many times, or a class if the clone is expanded.

V gene: TRBV29-1; D gene: .; J gene: TRBJ2-4; clone size: .; CDR3 DNA: TGCAGCGTTGAGGAGAACAGTGAAAACATTCAGTACTTC; CDR3 protein: CSVEENSENIQYF
V gene: TRBV4-2; D gene: .; J gene: TRBJ2-6; clone size: .; CDR3 DNA: TGTGCCAGCAGCCCCGATCCCTCTGGGGCCAACGTCCTGACTTTC; CDR3 protein: CASSPDPSGANVLTF
V gene: TRBV6-5; D gene: TRBD2; J gene: TRBJ2-1; clone size: .; CDR3 DNA: TGTGCCAGCAGGGGGCTAGCGGAGGAGCAGTTCTTC; CDR3 protein: CASRGLAEEQFF
V gene: TRBV7-9; D gene: .; J gene: TRBJ1-4; clone size: few; CDR3 DNA: TGTGCCAGCAGCTCATCGACTGGCGAAAAACTGTTTTTT; CDR3 protein: CASSSSTGEKLFF
V gene: TRBV30; D gene: .; J gene: TRBJ2-7; clone size: .; CDR3 DNA: TGTGCCTGGAGCCCGGGACCCCTGTACGAGCAGTACTTC; CDR3 protein: CAWSPGPLYEQYF
V gene: TRBV11-2; D gene: .; J gene: TRBJ2-3; clone size: .; CDR3 DNA: TGTGCCAGCAGCCGAAATAGCGGTAGCACAGATACGCAGTATTTT; CDR3 protein: CASSRNSGSTDTQYF
V gene: TRBV28; D gene: TRBD1; J gene: TRBJ1-2; clone size: .; CDR3 DNA: TGTGCCAGCAGTTTAGCAGGGGGCTCCAGCATCTATGGCTACACCTTC; CDR3 protein: CASSLAGGSSIYGYTF
V gene: TRBV6-6; D gene: .; J gene: TRBJ1-4; clone size: .; CDR3 DNA: TGTGCCAGTACTGGGAGGGGTAATGAAAAACTGTTTTTT; CDR3 protein: CASTGRGNEKLFF
V gene: TRBV28; D gene: .; J gene: TRBJ2-2; clone size: .; CDR3 DNA: TGTGCCAGCAGTTTATGGCTGAACACCGGGGAGCTGTTTTTT; CDR3 protein: CASSLWLNTGELFF
V gene: TRBV7-2; D gene: .; J gene: TRBJ1-4; clone size: .; CDR3 DNA: TGTGCCAGCAGCGGACCCGTGATAAGAATTAATGAAAAACTGTTTTTT; CDR3 protein: CASSGPVIRINEKLFF
V gene: TRBV30; D gene: .; J gene: TRBJ1-3; clone size: .; CDR3 DNA: TGTGCCTGGAGCAGGGGACCGGCAGGAAACACCATATATTTT; CDR3 protein: CAWSRGPAGNTIYF
V gene: TRBV19; D gene: .; J gene: TRBJ2-7; clone size: .; CDR3 DNA: TGTGCCAGTAGTATAGGTACCAGAGGCTACGAGCAGTACTTC; CDR3 protein: CASSIGTRGYEQYF
V gene: TRBV18; D gene: .; J gene: TRBJ1-5; clone size: .; CDR3 DNA: TGTGCCAGCTCGCAGCACTCGGATCAGCCCCAGCATTTT; CDR3 protein: CASSQHSDQPQHF
V gene: TRBV6-5; D gene: .; J gene: TRBJ2-3; clone size: .; CDR3 DNA: TGTGCCAGCAAGTCTAGCGGCACAGATACGCAGTATTTT; CDR3 protein: CASKSSGTDTQYF
V gene: TRBV27; D gene: .; J gene: TRBJ2-1; clone size: .; CDR3 DNA: TGTGCCAGCAGGGGGGTGTTGTATGAAGGCTCCTACAATGAGCAGTTCTTC; CDR3 protein: CASRGVLYEGSYNEQFF
V gene: TRBV4-2; D gene: .; J gene: TRBJ1-1; clone size: .; CDR3 DNA: TGTGCCAGCAGCGGGGGGGCTATCCAGAACGCTGAAGCTTTCTTT; CDR3 protein: CASSGGAIQNAEAFF
V gene: TRBV27; D gene: .; J gene: TRBJ2-6; clone size: .; CDR3 DNA: TGTGCCAGCAGTTCCGACCGAACTGGGGCCAACGTCCTGACTTTC; CDR3 protein: CASSSDRTGANVLTF
V gene: TRBV28; D gene: TRBD1; J gene: TRBJ1-1; clone size: .; CDR3 DNA: TGTGCCAGCAGTTCGGGACAGTTGAACACTGAAGCTTTCTTT; CDR3 protein: CASSSGQLNTEAFF
V gene: TRBV7-9; D gene: .; J gene: TRBJ1-2; clone size: .; CDR3 DNA: TGTGCCAGCAGTTTCTCGGGGGGGGAAGGCTACACCTTC; CDR3 protein: CASSFSGGEGYTF
V gene: TRBV5-4; D gene: .; J gene: TRBJ2-2; clone size: .; CDR3 DNA: TGTGCCAGCAGCTTGTCTAGCGCGAACACCGGGGAGCTGTTTTTT; CDR3 protein: CASSLSSANTGELFF
V gene: TRBV6-1; D gene: TRBD1; J gene: TRBJ2-7; clone size: .; CDR3 DNA: TGTGCCAGCAGTGGCGGACAGGGTTCAGGCGAGCAGTACTTC; CDR3 protein: CASSGGQGSGEQYF
V gene: TRBV6-1; D gene: .; J gene: TRBJ2-5; clone size: .; CDR3 DNA: TGTGCCAGCAGTGACCCAACGGGCTGGTGGACGGAGACCCAGTACTTC; CDR3 protein: CASSDPTGWWTETQYF
V gene: TRBV27; D gene: .; J gene: TRBJ2-6; clone size: .; CDR3 DNA: TGTGCCAGCCCTCCTAGCAGGGCGGATCATTCTGGGGCCAACGTCCTGACTTTC; CDR3 protein: CASPPSRADHSGANVLTF
V gene: TRBV6-1; D gene: TRBD2; J gene: TRBJ2-3; clone size: .; CDR3 DNA: TGTGCCAGCAGTACTCTAGTCGGGAGGGCAGATACGCAGTATTTT; CDR3 protein: CASSTLVGRADTQYF
V gene: TRBV5-1; D gene: .; J gene: TRBJ1-1; clone size: .; CDR3 DNA: TGCGCCAGCAGCCCCACGGGGTTTAACACTGAAGCTTTCTTT; CDR3 protein: CASSPTGFNTEAFF
V gene: TRBV27; D gene: TRBD1; J gene: TRBJ1-2; clone size: once; CDR3 DNA: TGTGCCAGCAGTTTCTCAGACAGGGTGGCTGGCTACACCTTC; CDR3 protein: CASSFSDRVAGYTF
V gene: TRBV30; D gene: .; J gene: TRBJ2-3; clone size: .; CDR3 DNA: TGTGCCTGGAGTGTTGGACTGATATCAGATACGCAGTATTTT; CDR3 protein: CAWSVGLISDTQYF
V gene: TRBV6-1; D gene: .; J gene: TRBJ1-1; clone size: .; CDR3 DNA: TGTGCCAGCAGCCAATATCGAGGGGGAGCTTTCTTT; CDR3 protein: CASSQYRGGAFF
V gene: TRBV28; D gene: TRBD1; J gene: TRBJ2-7; clone size: .; CDR3 DNA: TGTGCCAGCAGTTCTCGGACAGGGTCCTACGAGCAGTACTTC; CDR3 protein: CASSSRTGSYEQYF
V gene: TRBV7-3; D gene: .; J gene: TRBJ1-5; clone size: .; CDR3 DNA: TGTGCCAGCAGCCCGCCGGGGCGGGGAGGCGGAAGCAATCAGCCCCAGCATTTT; CDR3 protein: CASSPPGRGGGSNQPQHF
V gene: TRBV28; D gene: .; J gene: TRBJ1-1; clone size: .; CDR3 DNA: TGTGCCAGCAGTTTTCCCGGGGGCGAAAACACTGAAGCTTTCTTT; CDR3 protein: CASSFPGGENTEAFF
V gene: TRBV7-2; D gene: TRBD2; J gene: TRBJ2-7; clone size: .; CDR3 DNA: TGTGCCAGCAGCTCAATTGGACTAGCGGGTAACGAGCAGTACTTC; CDR3 protein: CASSSIGLAGNEQYF
V gene: TRBV6-6; D gene: .; J gene: TRBJ2-3; clone size: .; CDR3 DNA: TGTGCCAGCAGTCTCCTAGGGGACACAGATACGCAGTATTTT; CDR3 protein: CASSLLGDTDTQYF
V gene: TRBV19; D gene: .; J gene: TRBJ2-3; clone size: .; CDR3 DNA: TGTGCCAGTTCTCAGGGGCGCACAGATACGCAGTATTTT; CDR3 protein: CASSQGRTDTQYF
V gene: TRBV28; D gene: .; J gene: TRBJ2-2; clone size: .; CDR3 DNA: TGTGCCAGCGGAGATTCTAACACCGGGGAGCTGTTTTTT; CDR3 protein: CASGDSNTGELFF
V gene: TRBV2; D gene: .; J gene: TRBJ2-4; clone size: .; CDR3 DNA: TGTGCCAGCAGCCCTGGGCTAGTGGGGAACATTCAGTACTTC; CDR3 protein: CASSPGLVGNIQYF
V gene: TRBV27; D gene: TRBD1; J gene: TRBJ2-3; clone size: .; CDR3 DNA: TGTGCCAGCAGTTTGGACAGGGGTACAGATACGCAGTATTTT; CDR3 protein: CASSLDRGTDTQYF
V gene: TRBV18; D gene: .; J gene: TRBJ2-3; clone size: few; CDR3 DNA: TGTGCCAGCTCACCACCCGGACTCCCCGGTGGGGATACGCAGTATTTT; CDR3 protein: CASSPPGLPGGDTQYF
V gene: TRBV11-2; D gene: TRBD2; J gene: TRBJ2-5; clone size: .; CDR3 DNA: TGTGCCAGCAGCCTAATGCGGGGGTACCAAGAGACCCAGTACTTC; CDR3 protein: CASSLMRGYQETQYF
V gene: TRBV6-5; D gene: .; J gene: TRBJ1-4; clone size: .; CDR3 DNA: TGTGCCAGTACTGGGAGGGGTAATGAAAAACTGTTTTTT; CDR3 protein: CASTGRGNEKLFF
V gene: TRBV11-1; D gene: .; J gene: TRBJ1-1; clone size: .; CDR3 DNA: TGTGCCAGCAGCTTGCTACGGGACACTGAAGCTTTCTTT; CDR3 protein: CASSLLRDTEAFF
V gene: TRBV28; D gene: .; J gene: TRBJ1-2; clone size: once; CDR3 DNA: TGTGCCATCCAGGGTCACTATGGCTACACCTTC; CDR3 protein: CAIQGHYGYTF
V gene: TRBV4-1; D gene: .; J gene: TRBJ2-7; clone size: .; CDR3 DNA: TGCGCCAGCAGCCAAGGGTCGCGGACCCTCTACGAGCAGTACTTC; CDR3 protein: CASSQGSRTLYEQYF
V gene: TRBV29-1; D gene: .; J gene: TRBJ2-5; clone size: .; CDR3 DNA: TGCAGCGTTGTCACATCTTTCGAGACCCAGTACTTC; CDR3 protein: CSVVTSFETQYF
V gene: TRBV21-1; D gene: .; J gene: TRBJ2-7; clone size: .; CDR3 DNA: TGTGCCAGCAGCCTACGACTAGCGGGCCAAAACGGGGGTGGCTACGAGCAGTACTTC; CDR3 protein: CASSLRLAGQNGGGYEQYF
V gene: TRBV6-1; D gene: .; J gene: TRBJ1-5; clone size: .; CDR3 DNA: TGTGCCAGCCGCCTTTTTGATCAGCCCCAGCATTTT; CDR3 protein: CASRLFDQPQHF
V gene: TRBV4-2; D gene: .; J gene: TRBJ1-1; clone size: .; CDR3 DNA: TGTGCCAGCAGCCAGGTGAACGGGGTGGGGACTGAAGCTTTCTTT; CDR3 protein: CASSQVNGVGTEAFF
V gene: TRBV7-9; D gene: TRBD1; J gene: TRBJ2-7; clone size: .; CDR3 DNA: TGTGCCAGCAGCTTATACGAGGGGGCGGGTGAGCAGTACTTC; CDR3 protein: CASSLYEGAGEQYF
V gene: TRBV9; D gene: .; J gene: TRBJ2-7; clone size: .; CDR3 DNA: TGTGCCAGCAGTAGAATGCTTAGTAGCGAGCAGTACTTC; CDR3 protein: CASSRMLSSEQYF
V gene: TRBV27; D gene: .; J gene: TRBJ1-3; clone size: .; CDR3 DNA: TGTGCCAGCAGTTTACACCCAGGTCACTCTGGAAACACCATATATTTT; CDR3 protein: CASSLHPGHSGNTIYF
V gene: TRBV4-1; D gene: .; J gene: TRBJ2-5; clone size: .; CDR3 DNA: TGCGCCAGCAGCCAAGACGCTGGGGGGCTCGGGACCCAGTACTTC; CDR3 protein: CASSQDAGGLGTQYF